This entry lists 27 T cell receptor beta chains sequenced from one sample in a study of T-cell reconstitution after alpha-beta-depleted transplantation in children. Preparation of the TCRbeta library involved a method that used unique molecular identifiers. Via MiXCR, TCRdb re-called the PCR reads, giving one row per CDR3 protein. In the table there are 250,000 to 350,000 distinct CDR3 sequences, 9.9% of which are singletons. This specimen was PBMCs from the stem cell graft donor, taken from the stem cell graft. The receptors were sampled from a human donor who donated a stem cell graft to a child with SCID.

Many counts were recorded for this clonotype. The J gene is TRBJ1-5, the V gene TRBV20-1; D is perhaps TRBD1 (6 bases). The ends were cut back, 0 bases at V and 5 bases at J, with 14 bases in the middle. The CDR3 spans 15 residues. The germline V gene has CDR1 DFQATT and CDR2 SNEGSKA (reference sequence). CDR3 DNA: TGCAGTGCTAGAGAATTCTTGAGGGGGGATCAGCCCCAGCATTTT. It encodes CSAREFLRGDQPQHF.

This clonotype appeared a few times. The CDR3 DNA is TGTGCCAGCAGCTCTGAGGGGCGGGAGCTGTTTTTT. This translates into CASSSEGRELFF. V is TRBV14 and J is TRBJ2-2; D is perhaps TRBD1 or TRBD2 (5 bases each). Germline CDR1 and CDR2: SGHDN and FVKESK. This CDR3 is 12 amino acids long. Trimming left V 5 bases short and J 9 bases short, with 10 bases between.

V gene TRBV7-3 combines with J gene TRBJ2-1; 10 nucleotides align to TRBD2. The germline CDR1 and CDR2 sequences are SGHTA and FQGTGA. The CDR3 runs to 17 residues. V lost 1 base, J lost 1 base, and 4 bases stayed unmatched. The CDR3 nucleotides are TGTGCCAGCAGCTTAATCCGGACTAGCGGATCCTACAATGAGCAGTTCTTC. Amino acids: CASSLIRTSGSYNEQFF.

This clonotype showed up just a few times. The DNA of the CDR3 is TGTGCCAGCAGCCCGGGACAGGGGGCTGGAGATACGCAGTATTTT. Translated: CASSPGQGAGDTQYF. The rearrangement links TRBV27 to TRBJ2-3; 12 bases map to TRBD1. V lost 6 bases and J lost 5; bases outside the gene matches: 6. CDR1 is MNHEY, CDR2 SMNVEV, per germline (reference sequence). This CDR3 comprises 15 residues.

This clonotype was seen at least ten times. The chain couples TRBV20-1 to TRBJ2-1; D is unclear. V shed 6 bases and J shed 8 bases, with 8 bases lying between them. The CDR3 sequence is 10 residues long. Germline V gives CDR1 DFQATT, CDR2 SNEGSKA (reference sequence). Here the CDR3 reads CSALSYEQFF. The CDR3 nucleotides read TGCAGTGCGCTTAGTTATGAGCAGTTCTTC.

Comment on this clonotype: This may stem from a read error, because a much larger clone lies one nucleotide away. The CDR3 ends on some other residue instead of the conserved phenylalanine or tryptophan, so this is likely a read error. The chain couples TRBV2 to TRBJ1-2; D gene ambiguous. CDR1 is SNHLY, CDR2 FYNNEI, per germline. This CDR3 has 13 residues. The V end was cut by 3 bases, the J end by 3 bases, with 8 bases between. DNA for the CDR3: TGTGCCAGCAGTGAGAGATCCGACTATGGCTACACCTTG. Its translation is CASSERSDYGYTL.

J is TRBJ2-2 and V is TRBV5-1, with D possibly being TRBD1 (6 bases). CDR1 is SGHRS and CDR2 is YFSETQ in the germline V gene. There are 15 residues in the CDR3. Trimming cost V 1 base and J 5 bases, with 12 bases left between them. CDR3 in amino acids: CASSLTGKGTGELFF. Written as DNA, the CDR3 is TGCGCCAGCAGCTTGACAGGGAAAGGAACCGGGGAGCTGTTTTTT. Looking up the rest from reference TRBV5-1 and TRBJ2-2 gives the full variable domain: KAGVTQTPRYLIKTRGQQVTLSCSPISGHRSVSWYQQTPGQGLQFLFEYFSETQRNKGNFPGRFSGRQFSNSRSEMNVSTLELGDSALYLCASSLTGKGTGELFFGEGSRLTVL.

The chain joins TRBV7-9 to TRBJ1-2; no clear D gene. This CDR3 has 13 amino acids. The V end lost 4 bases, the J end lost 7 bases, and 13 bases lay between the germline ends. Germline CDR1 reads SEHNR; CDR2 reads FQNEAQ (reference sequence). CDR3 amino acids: CASSSSGVGGYTF. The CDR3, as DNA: TGTGCCAGCAGCTCCAGCGGGGTGGGTGGCTACACCTTC. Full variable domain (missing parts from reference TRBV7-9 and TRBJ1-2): DTGVSQNPRHKITKRGQNVTFRCDPISEHNRLYWYRQTLGQGPEFLTYFQNEAQLEKSRLLSDRFSAERPKGSFSTLEIQRTEQGDSAMYLCASSSSGVGGYTFGSGTRLTVV.

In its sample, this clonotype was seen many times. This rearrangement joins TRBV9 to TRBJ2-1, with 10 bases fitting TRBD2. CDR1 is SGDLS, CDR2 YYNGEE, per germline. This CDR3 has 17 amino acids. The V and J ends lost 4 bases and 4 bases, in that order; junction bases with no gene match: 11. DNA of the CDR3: TGTGCCAGCAGCAAGGAGGATAGCGGGGGGTCTTACAATGAGCAGTTCTTC. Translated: CASSKEDSGGSYNEQFF.

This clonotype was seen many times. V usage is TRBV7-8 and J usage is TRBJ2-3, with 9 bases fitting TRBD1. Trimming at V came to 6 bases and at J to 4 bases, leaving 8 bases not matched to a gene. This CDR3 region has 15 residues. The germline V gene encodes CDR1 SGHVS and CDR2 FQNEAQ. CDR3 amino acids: CASSRQGVTSDTQYF. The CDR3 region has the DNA TGTGCCAGCAGTAGACAGGGGGTTACATCAGATACGCAGTATTTT.

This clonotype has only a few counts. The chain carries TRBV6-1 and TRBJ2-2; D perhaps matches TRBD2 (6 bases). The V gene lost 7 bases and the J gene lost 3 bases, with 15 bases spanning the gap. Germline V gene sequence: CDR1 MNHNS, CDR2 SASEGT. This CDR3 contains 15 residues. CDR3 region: CASIGGAIYTGELFF. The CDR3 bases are TGTGCCAGCATTGGCGGGGCCATATACACCGGGGAGCTGTTTTTT.

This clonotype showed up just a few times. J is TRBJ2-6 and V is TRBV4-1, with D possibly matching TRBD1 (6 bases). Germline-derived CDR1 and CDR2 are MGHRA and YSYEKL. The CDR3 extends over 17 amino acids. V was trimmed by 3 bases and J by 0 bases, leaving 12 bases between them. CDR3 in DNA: TGCGCCAGCAGCCAGTTGACAGGAGACTCTGGGGCCAACGTCCTGACTTTC. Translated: CASSQLTGDSGANVLTF.

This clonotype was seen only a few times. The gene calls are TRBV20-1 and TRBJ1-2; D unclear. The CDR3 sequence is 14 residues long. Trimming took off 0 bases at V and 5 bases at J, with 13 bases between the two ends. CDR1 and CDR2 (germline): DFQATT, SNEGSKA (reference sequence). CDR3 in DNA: TGCAGTGCTAGAGATCGAGGTACCGGTTATGGCTACACCTTC. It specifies CSARDRGTGYGYTF.

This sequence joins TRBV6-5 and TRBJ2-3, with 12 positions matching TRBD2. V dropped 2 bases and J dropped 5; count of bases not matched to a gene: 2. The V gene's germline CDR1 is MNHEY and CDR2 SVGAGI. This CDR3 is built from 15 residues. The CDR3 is CASSYTTSGGDTQYF. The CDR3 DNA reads TGTGCCAGCAGTTACACGACTAGCGGGGGAGATACGCAGTATTTT.

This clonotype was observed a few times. CDR3 in DNA: TGTGCCAGCAGTGAAACACAGGGGGACTATGGCTACACCTTC. This encodes CASSETQGDYGYTF. The V call is TRBV6-1, the J call TRBJ1-2, with 8 bases aligning to TRBD1. Germline-derived CDR1 and CDR2 are MNHNS and SASEGT. The CDR3 consists of 14 residues. With 2 bases clipped from V and 3 bases from J, the junction kept 2 bases outside the gene matches.

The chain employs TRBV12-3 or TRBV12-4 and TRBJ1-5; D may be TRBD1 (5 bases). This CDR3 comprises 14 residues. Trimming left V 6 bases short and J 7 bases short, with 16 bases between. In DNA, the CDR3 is TGTGCCAGCAGCTCGAAATTGGGACGCCAGCCCCAGCATTTT. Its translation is CASSSKLGRQPQHF.

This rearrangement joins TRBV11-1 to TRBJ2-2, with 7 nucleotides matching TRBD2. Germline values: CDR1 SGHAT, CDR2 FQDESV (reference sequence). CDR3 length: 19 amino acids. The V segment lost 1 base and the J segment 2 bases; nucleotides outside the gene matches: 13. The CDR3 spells CASSLVRGVRLDNTGELFF. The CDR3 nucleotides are TGTGCCAGCAGCTTAGTACGGGGGGTGAGGTTGGATAACACCGGGGAGCTGTTTTTT.

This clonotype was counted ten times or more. CDR3 loop: CASSVTGTEDSGANVLTF. The CDR3 coding sequence is TGTGCCAGCAGTGTTACCGGGACCGAAGACTCTGGGGCCAACGTCCTGACTTTC. The J gene is TRBJ2-6, the V gene TRBV6-1; D assignment may be TRBD1 or TRBD2 (5 bases each). Germline V gene lookup returns CDR1 MNHNS and CDR2 SASEGT. The ends were cut back, 4 bases at V and 0 bases at J, with 16 bases in the middle. This CDR3 region has 18 residues.

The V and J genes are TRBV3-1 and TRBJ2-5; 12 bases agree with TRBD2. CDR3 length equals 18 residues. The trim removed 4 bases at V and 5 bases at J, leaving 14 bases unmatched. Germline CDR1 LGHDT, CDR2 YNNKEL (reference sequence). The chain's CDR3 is CASSPKRSTSGGYETQYF. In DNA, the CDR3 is TGTGCCAGCAGCCCCAAGAGATCGACTAGCGGGGGATACGAGACCCAGTACTTC.

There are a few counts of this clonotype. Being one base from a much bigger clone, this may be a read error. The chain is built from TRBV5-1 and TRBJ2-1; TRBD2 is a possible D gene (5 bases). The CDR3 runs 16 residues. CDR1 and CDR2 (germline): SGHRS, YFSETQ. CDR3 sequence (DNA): TGCGCCAGCGGCTTGGATCGGGGAAGCTCCTACAATGAGCAGTTCTTC. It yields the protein CASGLDRGSSYNEQFF.

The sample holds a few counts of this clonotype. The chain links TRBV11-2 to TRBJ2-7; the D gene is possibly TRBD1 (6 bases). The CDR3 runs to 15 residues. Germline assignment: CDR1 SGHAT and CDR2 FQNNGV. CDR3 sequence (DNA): TGTGCTGGGTCGGTGGGGGCGTCTAGCTCCTACGAGCAGTACTTC. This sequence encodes CAGSVGASSSYEQYF.

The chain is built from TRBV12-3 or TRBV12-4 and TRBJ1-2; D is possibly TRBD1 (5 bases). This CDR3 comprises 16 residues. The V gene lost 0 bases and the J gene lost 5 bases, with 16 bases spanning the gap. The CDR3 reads CASSLASGRDIYGYTF. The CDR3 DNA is TGTGCCAGCAGTTTAGCGAGTGGCAGGGATATATATGGCTACACCTTC.

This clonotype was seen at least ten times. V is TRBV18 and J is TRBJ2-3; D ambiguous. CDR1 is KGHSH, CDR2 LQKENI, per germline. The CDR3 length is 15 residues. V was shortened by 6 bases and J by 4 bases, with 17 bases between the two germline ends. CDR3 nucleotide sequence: TGTGCCAGCTCCGAAGGGCGAGGTGGTTCAGATACGCAGTATTTT. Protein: CASSEGRGGSDTQYF. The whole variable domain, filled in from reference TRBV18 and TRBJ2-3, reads NAGVMQNPRHLVRRRGQEARLRCSPMKGHSHVYWYRQLPEEGLKFMVYLQKENIIDESGMPKERFSAEFPKEGPSILRIQQVVRGDSAAYFCASSEGRGGSDTQYFGPGTRLTVL.

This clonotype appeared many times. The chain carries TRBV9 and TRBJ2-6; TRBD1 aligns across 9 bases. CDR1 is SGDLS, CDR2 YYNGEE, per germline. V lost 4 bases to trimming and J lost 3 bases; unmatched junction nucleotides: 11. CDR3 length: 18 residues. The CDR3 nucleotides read TGTGCCAGCAGCACATACCGGGACAGGGATAGTGGGGCCAACGTCCTGACTTTC. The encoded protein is CASSTYRDRDSGANVLTF.

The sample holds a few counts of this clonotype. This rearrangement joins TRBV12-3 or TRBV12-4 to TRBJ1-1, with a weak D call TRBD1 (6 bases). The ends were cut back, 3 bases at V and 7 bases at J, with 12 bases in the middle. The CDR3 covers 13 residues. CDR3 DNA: TGTGCCAGCAGTTTTATGGGGGCCAATGAAGCTTTCTTT. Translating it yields CASSFMGANEAFF.

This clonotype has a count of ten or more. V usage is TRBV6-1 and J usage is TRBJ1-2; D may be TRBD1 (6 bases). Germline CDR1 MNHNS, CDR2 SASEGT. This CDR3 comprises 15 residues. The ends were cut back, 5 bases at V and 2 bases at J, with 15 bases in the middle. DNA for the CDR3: TGTGCCAGCAGTAAAACCTGGACAGTGAACTATGGCTACACCTTC. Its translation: CASSKTWTVNYGYTF.

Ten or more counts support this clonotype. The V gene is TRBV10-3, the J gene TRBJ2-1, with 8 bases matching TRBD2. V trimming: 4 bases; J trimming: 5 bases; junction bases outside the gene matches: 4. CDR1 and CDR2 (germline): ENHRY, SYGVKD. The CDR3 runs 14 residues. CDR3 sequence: CAISGVAGNNEQFF. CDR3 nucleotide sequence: TGTGCCATCAGTGGGGTAGCGGGGAACAATGAGCAGTTCTTC.